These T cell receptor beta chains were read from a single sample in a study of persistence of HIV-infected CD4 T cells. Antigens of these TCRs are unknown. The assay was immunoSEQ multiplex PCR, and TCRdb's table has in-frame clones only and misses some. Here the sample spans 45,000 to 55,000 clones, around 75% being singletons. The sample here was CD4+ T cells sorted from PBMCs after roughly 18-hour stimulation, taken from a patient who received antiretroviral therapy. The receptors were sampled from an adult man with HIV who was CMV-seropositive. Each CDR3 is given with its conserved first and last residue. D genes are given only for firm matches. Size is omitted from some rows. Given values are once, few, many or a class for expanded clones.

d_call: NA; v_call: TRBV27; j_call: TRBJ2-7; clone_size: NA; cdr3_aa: CASKPVGRGKYEQYF; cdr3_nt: TGTGCCAGCAAACCGGTGGGCCGAGGGAAATACGAGCAGTACTTC
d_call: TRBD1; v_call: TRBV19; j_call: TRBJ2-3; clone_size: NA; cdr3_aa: CASKAGTGGTDTQYF; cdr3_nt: TGTGCCAGTAAGGCAGGGACAGGGGGCACAGATACGCAGTATTTT
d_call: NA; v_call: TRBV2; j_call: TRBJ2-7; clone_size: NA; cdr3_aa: CASIKEAGSPTYEQYF; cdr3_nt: TGTGCCAGCATCAAGGAGGCGGGCTCCCCCACCTACGAGCAGTACTTC
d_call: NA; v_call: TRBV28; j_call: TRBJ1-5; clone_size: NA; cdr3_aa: CASGRTANQPQHF; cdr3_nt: TGTGCCAGCGGGAGGACAGCTAATCAGCCCCAGCATTTT
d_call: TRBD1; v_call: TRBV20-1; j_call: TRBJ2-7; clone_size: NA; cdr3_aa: CSASATGGPYEQYF; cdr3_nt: TGCAGTGCTAGTGCAACAGGGGGCCCCTACGAGCAGTACTTC
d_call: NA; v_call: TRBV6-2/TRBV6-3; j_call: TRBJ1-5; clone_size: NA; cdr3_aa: CASSYRAGLERNQPQHF; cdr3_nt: TGTGCCAGCAGTTACCGCGCAGGCCTTGAGCGCAATCAGCCCCAGCATTTT
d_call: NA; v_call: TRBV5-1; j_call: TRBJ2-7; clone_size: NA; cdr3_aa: CASSLIGGQGTYEQYF; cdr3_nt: TGCGCCAGCAGCTTGATTGGGGGGCAGGGGACCTACGAGCAGTACTTC
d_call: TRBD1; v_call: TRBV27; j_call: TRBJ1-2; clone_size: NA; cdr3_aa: CASRSLTGGKKFPHYGYTF; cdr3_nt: TGTGCCAGCAGGTCTCTTACAGGGGGAAAGAAGTTTCCACACTATGGCTACACCTTC
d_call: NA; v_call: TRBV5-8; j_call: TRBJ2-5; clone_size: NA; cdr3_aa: CASSLVRAGGETQYF; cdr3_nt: TGTGCCAGCAGCTTGGTCCGCGCCGGTGGAGAGACCCAGTACTTC
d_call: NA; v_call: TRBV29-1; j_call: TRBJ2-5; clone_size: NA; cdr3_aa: CSVGQETQYF; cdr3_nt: TGCAGCGTTGGTCAAGAGACCCAGTACTTC
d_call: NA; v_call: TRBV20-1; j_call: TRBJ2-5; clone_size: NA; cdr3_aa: CSAVPKETQYF; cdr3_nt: TGCAGTGCTGTACCTAAAGAGACCCAGTACTTC
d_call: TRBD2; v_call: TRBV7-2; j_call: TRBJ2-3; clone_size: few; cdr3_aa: CASSLARREGPFSSTDTQYF; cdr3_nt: TGTGCCAGCAGCTTAGCACGTCGGGAGGGCCCTTTTTCTAGCACAGATACGCAGTATTTT
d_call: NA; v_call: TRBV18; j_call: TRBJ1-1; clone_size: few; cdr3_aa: CASSPQGPNTEAFF; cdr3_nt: TGTGCCAGCTCACCTCAGGGGCCGAACACTGAAGCTTTCTTT
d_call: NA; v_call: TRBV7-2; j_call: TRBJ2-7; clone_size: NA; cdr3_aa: CASSLTRDASYEQYF; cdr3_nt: TGTGCCAGCAGCTTAACGCGGGACGCGTCCTACGAGCAGTACTTC
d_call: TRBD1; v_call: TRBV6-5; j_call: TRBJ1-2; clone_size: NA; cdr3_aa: CASRKQGDYGYTF; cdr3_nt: TGTGCCAGCAGGAAACAGGGGGACTATGGCTACACCTTC
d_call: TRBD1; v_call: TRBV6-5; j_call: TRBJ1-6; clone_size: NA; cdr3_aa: CASAGDSYNSPLHF; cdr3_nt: TGTGCCAGCGCGGGGGACAGTTATAATTCACCCCTCCACTTT
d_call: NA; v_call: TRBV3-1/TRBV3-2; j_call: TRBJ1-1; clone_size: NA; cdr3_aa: CASAPHIQSTEAFF; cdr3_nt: TGTGCCAGCGCCCCCCACATCCAAAGCACTGAAGCTTTCTTT
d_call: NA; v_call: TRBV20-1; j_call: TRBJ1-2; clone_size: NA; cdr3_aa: CSAWAGGYTF; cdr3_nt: TGCAGTGCTTGGGCGGGCGGCTACACCTTC
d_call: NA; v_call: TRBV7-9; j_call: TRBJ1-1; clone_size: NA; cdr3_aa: CASSPTGNTEAFF; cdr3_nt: TGTGCCAGCAGCCCCACAGGGAACACTGAAGCTTTCTTT
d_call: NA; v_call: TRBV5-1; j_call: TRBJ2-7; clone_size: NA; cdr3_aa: CASSSGRGPTYEQYF; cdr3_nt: TGCGCCAGCAGCTCAGGACGGGGCCCCACCTACGAGCAGTACTTC
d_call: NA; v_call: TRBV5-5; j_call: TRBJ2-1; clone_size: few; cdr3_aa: CASSLDRPRVNEQFF; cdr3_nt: TGTGCCAGCAGCTTAGACAGGCCCCGCGTGAATGAGCAGTTCTTC
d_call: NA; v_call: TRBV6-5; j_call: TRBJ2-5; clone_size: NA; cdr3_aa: CASTLDGREETQYF; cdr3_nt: TGTGCCAGCACCCTAGACGGGCGGGAAGAGACCCAGTACTTC